There are a few counts of the clone carrying this TCR beta chain. Antigen: not known. The germline gives CDR1 LNHDA, CDR2 SQIVND (reference sequence). This CDR3 has 13 amino acids. The germline V and J ends were trimmed by 5 bases and 9 bases, with 14 bases remaining between them. Researchers attached unique molecular identifiers to individual cDNA molecules. TCRdb re-called the 5' RACE reads through MiXCR, storing one row per CDR3 protein. The sample contains about 110,000 distinct CDR3 sequences, 12% of which appear only once. The sample is drawn from a study of early T cells in non-severe SARS-CoV-2 infection. Study findings and constraints: Matching against VDJdb likely underestimated virus-specific expansions, favoring anti-spike CD8.

This clonotype was sampled from an adult who was a healthcare worker with PCR-confirmed SARS-CoV-2 infection or an uninfected control (not recorded which). The sample consisted of whole blood. This chain links TRBV19 with TRBJ2-1; D is ambiguous. CDR3 in amino acids: CASSPGLTGEQFF. In DNA, the CDR3 is TGTGCCAGTAGTCCGGGCCTCACCGGTGAGCAGTTCTTC.